The clone carrying this T cell receptor (beta chain) was picked up a small number of times. Its antigen remains unknown. The library protocol tagged individual cDNA molecules with unique molecular identifiers. A single record per CDR3 protein comes from TCRdb applying MiXCR to the 5' RACE reads. Here the sample spans tens of thousands of distinct CDR3 sequences, around 9.3% being singletons. The sample originates from a study of early T cells in non-severe SARS-CoV-2 infection. Study results and limitations: CD4 and private specificities were missed by VDJdb matching, which favored anti-spike CD8 responses.

The V end was cut by 0 bases, the J end by 4 bases, with 7 bases between. This CDR3 spans 15 amino acids. The germline V gene has CDR1 MNHEY and CDR2 SVGAGI. This chain joins TRBV6-5 and TRBJ1-6; D unclear. The TCR originated in an adult who was a healthcare worker with PCR-confirmed SARS-CoV-2 infection or an uninfected control (not recorded which). The sequencing sample was made of whole blood. The CDR3 region has the DNA TGTGCCAGCAGTTACTCCCCAGAGTATAATTCACCCCTCCACTTT. This encodes CASSYSPEYNSPLHF.